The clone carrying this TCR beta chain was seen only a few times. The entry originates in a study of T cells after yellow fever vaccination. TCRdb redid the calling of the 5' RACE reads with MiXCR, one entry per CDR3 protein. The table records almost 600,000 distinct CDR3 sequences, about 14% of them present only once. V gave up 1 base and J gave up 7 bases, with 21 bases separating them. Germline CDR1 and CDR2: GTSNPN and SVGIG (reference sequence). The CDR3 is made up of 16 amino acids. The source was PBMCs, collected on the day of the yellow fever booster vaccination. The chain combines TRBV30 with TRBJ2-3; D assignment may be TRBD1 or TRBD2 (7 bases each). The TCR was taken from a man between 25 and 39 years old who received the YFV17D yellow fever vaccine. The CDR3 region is CAWSGQGGEGLYTQYF. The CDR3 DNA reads TGTGCCTGGAGTGGCCAGGGGGGGGAGGGCTTGTATACGCAGTATTTT.